This TCR beta chain originates from a study of CD8+ T cells in alopecia areata. Study in general: The drug, oral tofacitinib, was given to treated patients at 5 to 10 mg twice daily.

Isolated RNA was reverse transcribed into cDNA used as the sequencing template. Data came from immunoSEQ multiplex PCR; TCRdb stores just in-frame clones and leaves some out. The sample has about 60,000 clones; just over 45% are singletons. As regards this clone: The antigen is undetermined.

The treatment denotes: oral pan-JAK inhibitor, 5-10 mg twice daily. Lesional scalp punch biopsies and peripheral blood came from alopecia areata patients. Broader study findings: With tofacitinib ongoing, many expanded lesional clones persisted in both scalp and blood.

This CDR3 has 12 amino acids. Germline CDR1 and CDR2: SQVTM and ANQGSEA. Trimming cost V 7 bases and J 3 bases, with 10 bases left between them. Sequencing was performed on CD8+ T cells sorted from blood, taken at approximately week 37, from a patient treated with tofacitinib. This receptor was taken from a human donor with alopecia areata. The chain employs TRBV29-1 and TRBJ1-5, with D maybe TRBD1 (5 bases). The CDR3 nucleotides read TGCAGCGCCGGGACCGCCAATCAGCCCCAGCATTTT. Translating gives CSAGTANQPQHF.